This T cell receptor (beta chain) appears in the sequencing data of a study of metastatic and nonmetastatic thyroid tumors. Background on the study: It was across blood and tumor or nodule tissue from malignant and benign thyroid patients that repertoires were compared. Study-wide points: Malignant tumors reportedly showed significantly higher TCR beta diversity than benign nodules in both blood and tumor.

Authors' methods: To classify distant metastasis in papillary thyroid cancer, a model was built from CDR3 differences across clinicopathological groups. TCRdb ran MiXCR on the PCR reads. The V and J calls follow TCRdb's processing rather than the paper's. The sample lists over 25,000 clones, 15% occurring once. This clone was detected ten times or more. Its antigen is not identified. The junction differs from germline at one of its ends, possibly a read error. CDR1 MDHEN and CDR2 SYDVKM come from the germline V gene. The CDR3 spans 17 residues. Every patient underwent thyroid surgery untreated. This receptor was identified in a male donor with papillary thyroid cancer or a benign thyroid nodule (not recorded which). Some clones in this sample may be carry-over from other donors' samples. The sequenced material came from blood. This chain links TRBV28 with TRBJ2-5; 14 nucleotides align to TRBD2. The CDR3 here is CASSPYGLAGGKETQYF. DNA for the CDR3: TGTGCCAGCAGTCCATACGGACTAGCGGGAGGAAAAGAGACTCAGTACTTC.